This TCR beta chain was sequenced in a study of control samples from healthy donors and cancer patients. The CDR3 spans 14 residues. The germline V and J ends were trimmed by 2 bases and 4 bases, with 10 bases remaining between them. Germline values: CDR1 SGHDT, CDR2 YYEEEE. Libraries were prepared by immunoSEQ multiplex PCR; TCRdb keeps only in-frame clonotypes and omits some of them. The sample has some 97,000 clones, over 75% seen once; the top ten hold more than 15%. The clonotype was recovered from a woman aged 45-65 years in good health. Sequencing input: blood. The V gene is TRBV5-6, the J gene TRBJ2-1; D is possibly TRBD1 or TRBD2 (6 bases each). In DNA form, the CDR3 reads TGTGCCAGCAGCTTAACAGGGAGGTACAATGAGCAGTTCTTC. Amino acids: CASSLTGRYNEQFF.